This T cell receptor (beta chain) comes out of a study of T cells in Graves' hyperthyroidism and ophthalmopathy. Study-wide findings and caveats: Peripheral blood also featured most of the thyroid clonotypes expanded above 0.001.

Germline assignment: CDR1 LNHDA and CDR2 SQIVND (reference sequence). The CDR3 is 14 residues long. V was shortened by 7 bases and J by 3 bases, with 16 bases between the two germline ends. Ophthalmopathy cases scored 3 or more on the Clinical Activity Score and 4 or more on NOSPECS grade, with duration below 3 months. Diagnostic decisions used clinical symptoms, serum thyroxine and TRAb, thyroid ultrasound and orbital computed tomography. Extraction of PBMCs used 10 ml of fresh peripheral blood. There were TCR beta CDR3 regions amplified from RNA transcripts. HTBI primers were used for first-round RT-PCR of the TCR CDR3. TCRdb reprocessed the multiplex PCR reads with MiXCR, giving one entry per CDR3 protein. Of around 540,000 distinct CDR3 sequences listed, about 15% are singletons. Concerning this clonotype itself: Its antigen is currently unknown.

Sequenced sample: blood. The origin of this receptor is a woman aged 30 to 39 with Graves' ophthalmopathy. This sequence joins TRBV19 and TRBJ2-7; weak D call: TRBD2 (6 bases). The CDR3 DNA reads TGTGCCAGTAACCTGGGACTCGGAAACTACGAGCAGTACTTC. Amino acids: CASNLGLGNYEQYF. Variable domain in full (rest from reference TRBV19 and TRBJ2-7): DGGITQSPKYLFRKEGQNVTLSCEQNLNHDAMYWYRQDPGQGLRLIYYSQIVNDFQKGDIAEGYSVSREKKESFPLTVTSAQKNPTAFYLCASNLGLGNYEQYFGPGTRLTVT.